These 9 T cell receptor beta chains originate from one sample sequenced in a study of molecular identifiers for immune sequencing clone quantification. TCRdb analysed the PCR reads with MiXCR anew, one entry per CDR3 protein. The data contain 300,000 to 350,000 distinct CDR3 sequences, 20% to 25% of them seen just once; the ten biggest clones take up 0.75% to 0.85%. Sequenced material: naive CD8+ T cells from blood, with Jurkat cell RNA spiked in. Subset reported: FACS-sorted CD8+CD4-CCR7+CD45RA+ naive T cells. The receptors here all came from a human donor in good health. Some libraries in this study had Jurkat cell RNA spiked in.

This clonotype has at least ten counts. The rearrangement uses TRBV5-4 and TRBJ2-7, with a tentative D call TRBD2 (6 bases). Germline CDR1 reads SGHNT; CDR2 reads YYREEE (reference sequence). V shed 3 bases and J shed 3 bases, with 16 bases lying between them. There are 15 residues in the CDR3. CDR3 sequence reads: CASSSGAEGSYEQYF. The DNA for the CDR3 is TGTGCCAGCAGCTCGGGAGCGGAGGGGAGCTACGAGCAGTACTTC.

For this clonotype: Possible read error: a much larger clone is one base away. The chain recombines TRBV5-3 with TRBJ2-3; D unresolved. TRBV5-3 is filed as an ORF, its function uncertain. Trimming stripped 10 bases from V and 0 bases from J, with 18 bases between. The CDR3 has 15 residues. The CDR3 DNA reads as TGTGCCGGCAGCTTCACTCATCCTAGCACAGATACGCAGTATTTT. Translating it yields CAGSFTHPSTDTQYF.

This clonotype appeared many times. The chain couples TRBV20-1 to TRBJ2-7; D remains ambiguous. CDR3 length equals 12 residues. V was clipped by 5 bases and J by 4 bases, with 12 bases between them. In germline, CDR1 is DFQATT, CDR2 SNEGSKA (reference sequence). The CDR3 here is CSAPRTEYEQYF. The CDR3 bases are TGCAGTGCTCCGAGGACGGAGTACGAGCAGTACTTC.

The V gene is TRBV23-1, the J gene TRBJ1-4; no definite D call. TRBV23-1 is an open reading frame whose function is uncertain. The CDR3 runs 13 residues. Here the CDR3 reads CANGRWLGEKLFF. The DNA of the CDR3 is TGCGCTAACGGACGATGGTTAGGTGAAAAACTGTTTTTT.

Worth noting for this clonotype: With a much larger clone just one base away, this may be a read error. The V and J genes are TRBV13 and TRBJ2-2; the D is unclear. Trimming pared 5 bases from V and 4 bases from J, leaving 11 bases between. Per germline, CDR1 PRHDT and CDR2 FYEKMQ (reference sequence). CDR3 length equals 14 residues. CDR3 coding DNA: TGTGCCAGCAGCCCCTTTAGCTTCACCGGGGAGCTGTTTTTT. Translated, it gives CASSPFSFTGELFF.

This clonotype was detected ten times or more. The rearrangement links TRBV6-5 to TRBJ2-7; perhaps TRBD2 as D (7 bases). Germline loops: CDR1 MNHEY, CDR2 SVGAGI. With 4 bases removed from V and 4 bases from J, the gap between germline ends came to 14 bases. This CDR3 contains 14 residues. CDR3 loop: CASSFEGGQYEQYF. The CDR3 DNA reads TGTGCCAGCAGTTTCGAGGGGGGGCAGTACGAGCAGTACTTC.

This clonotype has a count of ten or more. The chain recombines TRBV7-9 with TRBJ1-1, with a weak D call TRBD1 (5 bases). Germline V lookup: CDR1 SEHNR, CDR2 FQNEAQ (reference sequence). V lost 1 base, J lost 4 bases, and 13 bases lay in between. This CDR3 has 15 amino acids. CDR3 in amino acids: CASSLVQGVSTEAFF. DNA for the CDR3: TGTGCCAGCAGCTTAGTTCAGGGAGTAAGCACTGAAGCTTTCTTT.

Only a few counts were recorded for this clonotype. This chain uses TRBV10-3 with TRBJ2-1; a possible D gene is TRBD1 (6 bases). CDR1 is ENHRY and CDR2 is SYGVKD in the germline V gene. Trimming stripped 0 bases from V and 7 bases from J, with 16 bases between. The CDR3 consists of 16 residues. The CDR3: CAISESQGSVWNEQFF. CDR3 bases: TGTGCCATCAGTGAGTCGCAGGGGTCGGTGTGGAATGAGCAGTTCTTC.

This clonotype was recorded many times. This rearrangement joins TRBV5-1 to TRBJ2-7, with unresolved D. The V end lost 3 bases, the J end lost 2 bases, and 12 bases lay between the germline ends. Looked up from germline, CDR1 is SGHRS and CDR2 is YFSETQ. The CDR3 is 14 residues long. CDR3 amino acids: CASSSGVVTYEQYF. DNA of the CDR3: TGCGCCAGCAGCTCTGGGGTTGTGACCTACGAGCAGTACTTC.